Described below is a single T cell receptor (beta chain) sequence and its context. Its target is unknown. Sequencing was performed with immunoSEQ multiplex PCR; in TCRdb, only in-frame clones are kept and a portion is missing. This sample yields over 150,000 clones, of which roughly 88% are seen a single time; roughly 0.5% belongs to the top ten. The record originates from a study of T cell responses to AZD1222 COVID-19 vaccine. Whole-study findings and limits: An increase in Spike-specific TCR breadth and depth was observed after two AZD1222 doses. Repertoires were collected only later (after the peak T cell response had occurred). Clonal diversity was possibly underestimated, and the donors were mostly white British, with more females. Along spike, vaccine-associated CD4 TCRs were found throughout, with dominance at 160-218 and 743-854.

The sequence was collected from an adult in good health. The sequencing here drew on peripheral blood, taken on day 0 of AZD1222 vaccination.

CDR3 sequence (DNA): TGTGCCACCCAGGGGATGCGCGGGCCCCAGCATTTT. Translation gives CATQGMRGPQHF. The rearrangement links TRBV6-4 to TRBJ1-5; possible D gene TRBD1, 6 bases. Germline V gene sequence: CDR1 MRHNA, CDR2 SNTAGT. Trimming left V 10 bases short and J 9 bases short, with 16 bases between. The CDR3 runs to 12 residues.